Reported below is one TCR beta chain. This clonotype was counted a few times. Its antigen is currently not known. No much larger clone exists at a distance of one base, and base qualities are not known. V is cut by 4 bases and J by 3 bases, and the space between the germline ends is 9 bases. The germline V gene (reference sequence) supplies CDR1 LGHDT and CDR2 YNNKEL. The CDR3, from cysteine to phenylalanine, totals 14 residues. CDR3 DNA only is kept here, 42 bases in frame from base 1. This sample is part of a study of regulatory T cells in long-lasting Graves disease (dated by TCRdb to the early 2020s). Notes on the research overall: In the newly diagnosed Graves' disease group, patients had been taking antithyroid drugs for less than 3 months. A total of roughly 33 samples underwent TCR sequencing: around 13 from persistent and around 20 from newly diagnosed Graves' disease patients. Persistent Graves' disease patients were compared with newly diagnosed Graves' disease patients by peripheral blood TCR sequencing and RNA sequencing. The study took place in China and was registered as a clinical trial. Beyond this particular receptor, the publication reports: More public clonotypes were shared among persistent patients (roughly 2,900) than among newly diagnosed patients (more than 950). The authors noted that the small sample size was a limitation that may lower accuracy. Because the primary lesion, thyroid tissue, could not be accessed, the study looked at peripheral blood alone. TRBV28, TRBJ1-2 and TRBJ2-5 were preferentially used in persistent disease, while TRBV20-1 and TRBJ2-1 were favored in newly diagnosed disease. Only the TCR beta chain was sequenced and analyzed. Compared with newly diagnosed patients, patients with persistent Graves' disease had lower TCR Shannon entropy and fewer highly expanded clones, which suggests clonal expansion.

Per the publication, the time point label means: newly diagnosed GD, antithyroid drugs for less than 3 months. RNA was extracted from PBMCs in TRIzol for both TCR sequencing and RNA sequencing. The diagnosis of Graves' disease was made according to American Thyroid Association guidelines. Recruitment of patients was carried out at an endocrinology department in Xi'an, China. From each patient, around 9.3 milliliters of peripheral blood was collected into an EDTA anticoagulant tube. PBMCs were isolated by Ficoll Paque Plus density gradient separation without further T cell sorting. An Agilent 2100 Bioanalyzer and agarose gel were used to check RNA quality, and a NanoDrop 2000 was used to measure RNA concentration. Library preparation employed multiplex PCR. TCRdb records Illumina HiSeq 4000 as the sequencer. CDR3 regions were amplified by Arm-PCR with iRepertoire HTBI primers to construct TCR beta libraries. Gel purification was performed on PCR products prior to sequencing. The authors' analysis ran thus. Across samples, about 63 TRBV and 14 TRBJ segments were identified and used for gene usage analysis of CDR3 amino acid clonotypes. Filtered high-quality paired reads were merged into contigs using COPE and FqMerger. Contigs were aligned with BLAST to IMGT TRBV, TRBD and TRBJ reference genes, and CDR3 was defined per IMGT. Any clonotype with a frequency above 0.1% was classified as a highly expanded clone. Shannon entropy served as the measure of repertoire diversity, while the Gini coefficient captured V-J evenness. Public clonotypes were defined as clonotypes shared by more than one individual. TCRdb reprocessed the public reads (quality trimming at Q25 with fastp, clone calling with MiXCR) and kept in-frame beta chains. Each entry merges the rows of one CDR3 protein and shows their most common DNA and genes. TCRdb's processing, not the study's, gives the V and J calls here. This sample gives about 430,000 distinct CDR3 sequences in total; roughly 15% of them show up just once. The top ten hold approximately 7.6% of the sample.

These data also featured in a second study, about T cells in Graves' hyperthyroidism and ophthalmopathy. As the second publication notes: A patient counted as having stable Graves' hyperthyroidism if no progression to ophthalmopathy occurred over 18 months of follow-up. Hyperthyroidism patients were newly diagnosed, with disease duration under 2 months, and aged 18 to 65 years. Any patient with an uncontrolled infection, another autoimmune disease, pregnancy or lactation was excluded. Clinical symptoms, serum thyroxine and TRAb, thyroid ultrasound, and orbital computed tomography formed the basis for the diagnoses. The first round of RT-PCR for the TCR CDR3 was performed with the HTBI primer set and the Qiagen OneStep RT-PCR kit. Blood samples also contained most of the expanded thyroid clonotypes (frequency above 0.001), which suggests that blood repertoires may reflect thyroid immune responses. A model built on a 13 V-J signature distinguished ophthalmopathy from stable hyperthyroidism, reaching 85% to 90% sensitivity and around 81% specificity in cross-validation and 80%/75% in testing. In validation, the model predicted progression to ophthalmopathy a median of roughly 6.2 months before onset, with approximately 68% sensitivity and about 72% specificity. TCR V-J signatures able to tell the groups apart were searched for in a discovery cohort of 90 to 100 patients, of whom over 40 had Graves' ophthalmopathy and 57 had stable Graves' hyperthyroidism. Whether ophthalmopathy could be predicted prospectively was tested in an independent validation cohort made up of under 20 hyperthyroidism patients plus 17 patients who later progressed to ophthalmopathy. The approximately 90 discovery patients were divided at random into training and test sets in a 7:3 ratio. In six Graves' hyperthyroidism patients, the study also compared T-cell repertoires from thyroid tissue with T-cell repertoires from blood. After blood sampling, hyperthyroidism patients were treated with methimazole at a starting dose of 30 mg daily, and ophthalmopathy patients were treated with high-dose intravenous methylprednisolone. Libraries were constructed in a second round of multiplex PCR, after which size selection and purification were carried out. Libraries were sequenced paired-end with 100 bp reads on an Illumina HiSeq2000. Raw data were processed with SOAPnuke, discarding reads with adapters, uncalled bases, mean Phred below 15, or no exact constant-primer or identifier match. COPE v1.2.5 was used to merge the high-quality paired reads, and each unique nucleotide sequence was defined as a clonotype. MiTCR v1.1 was used to align the clonotypes against IMGT TRBV, TRBD and TRBJ reference segments. The analysis was restricted to V-J combinations with a frequency above 0.0001, which together covered 99.2% of the repertoires. The TCS score was defined as the ratio of F50 (clonal expansion) to E x V (chaos), calculated using BLOSUM62-based TCRdist between CDR3 peptides within each V-J. Welch's t-statistics and random forest reduced around 510 V-J features to 13, which were used in a naive Bayes classifier (R e1071). Sample size was not statistically predetermined, and investigators were not blinded to group allocation. TCR Vbeta CDR3 sequencing of 130 to 150 peripheral blood samples (under 45 ophthalmopathy, 75 to 80 hyperthyroidism and roughly 17 progressor patients) is reported in the paper.

The rearranged segments are TRBV3-1 and TRBJ2-2, with no D gene named confidently. The input for sequencing was peripheral blood mononuclear cells (PBMCs), taken at new diagnosis, from a patient treated with antithyroid drugs. This TCR derives from a woman aged 40 to 50 with Graves disease. Donor details come from another sample of the same person, matched by shared clones. The CDR3 region: CASSPREDTGELFF. The DNA is TGTGCCAGCAGCCCCCGAGAAGACACCGGGGAGCTGTTTTTT.